The TCR beta chain described here comes from a study of blood T cell repertoires in COVID-19. TCRdb's table, derived via immunoSEQ multiplex PCR, lists solely in-frame clones and lacks some. The table includes about 320,000 clones, 85% detected once. V lost 5 bases and J 6 bases, leaving 17 bases between the germline ends. Germline V gene sequence: CDR1 MDHEN, CDR2 SYDVKM. This CDR3 comprises 14 residues. The sequenced material came from PBMCs or T cells enriched from blood (not recorded which). V and J are TRBV28 and TRBJ2-7; a weak D match, TRBD1 (6 bases). This TCR came from a woman under 40 who had been exposed to COVID-19. CDR3 DNA sequence: TGTGCCAGCAGTCCCGGGACACCCATTGTCGAGCAGTACTTC. Translated: CASSPGTPIVEQYF.